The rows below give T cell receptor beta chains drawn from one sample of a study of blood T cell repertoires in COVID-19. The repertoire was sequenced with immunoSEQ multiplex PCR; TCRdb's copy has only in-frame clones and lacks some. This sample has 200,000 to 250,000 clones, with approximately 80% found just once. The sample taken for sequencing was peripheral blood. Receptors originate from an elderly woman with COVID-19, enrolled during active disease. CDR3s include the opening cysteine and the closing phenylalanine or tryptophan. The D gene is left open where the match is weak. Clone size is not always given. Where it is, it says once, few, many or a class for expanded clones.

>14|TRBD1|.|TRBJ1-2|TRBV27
TGTGCCAGCAGTCCGGGCCGACAGGGTGTACGCTACACCTTC
CASSPGRQGVRYTF
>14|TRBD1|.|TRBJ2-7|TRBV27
TGTGCCAGCAGTTTACAGGGGGCCTCCTACGAGCAGTACTTC
CASSLQGASYEQYF
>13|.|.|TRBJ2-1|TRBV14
TGTGCCAGCAGCCAAGTCTCGGTCGGTGAGCAGTTCTTC
CASSQVSVGEQFF
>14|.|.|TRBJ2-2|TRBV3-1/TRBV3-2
TGTGCCAGCAGCCAGGGCAGATTTGTCGGGGAGCTGTTTTTT
CASSQGRFVGELFF
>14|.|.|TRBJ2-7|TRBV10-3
TGTGCCATCAGTGAGTCAGGGGTCACCTACGAGCAGTACTTC
CAISESGVTYEQYF
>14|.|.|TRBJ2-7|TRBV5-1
TGCGCCAGCAGCTTCAGGGTAGGTCTCTACGAGCAGTACTTC
CASSFRVGLYEQYF
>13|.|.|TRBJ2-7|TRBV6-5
TGTGCCAGCACCCACAGGGAAGGGTACGAGCAGTACTTC
CASTHREGYEQYF
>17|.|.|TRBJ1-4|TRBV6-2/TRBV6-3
TGTGCCAGCAGTTACTCGTTCCTGACAGCACTTAATGAAAAACTGTTTTTT
CASSYSFLTALNEKLFF
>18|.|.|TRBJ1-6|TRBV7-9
TGTGCCAGCAGCTCCCCGGGAGGACTGAGCTCCTATAATTCACCCCTCCACTTT
CASSSPGGLSSYNSPLHF
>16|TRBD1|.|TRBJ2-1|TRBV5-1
TGCGCCAGCAGCTTGGCGGGGCAGGGGGACTACAATGAGCAGTTCTTC
CASSLAGQGDYNEQFF
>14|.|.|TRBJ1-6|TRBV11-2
TGTGCCAGCAGCTGGAGCGCTTATAATTCACCCCTCCACTTT
CASSWSAYNSPLHF
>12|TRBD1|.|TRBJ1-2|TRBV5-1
TGCGCCAGCAGCTCGCCCGGGACAGACTACACCTTC
CASSSPGTDYTF
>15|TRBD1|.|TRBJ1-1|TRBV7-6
TGTGCCAGCAGCTTAGGACAGGGTGGGGACACTGAAGCTTTCTTT
CASSLGQGGDTEAFF
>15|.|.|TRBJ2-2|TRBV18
TGTGCCAGCTCACCTGCCCCACTAGGTCCCGGGGAGCTGTTTTTT
CASSPAPLGPGELFF
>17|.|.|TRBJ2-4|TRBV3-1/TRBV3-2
TGTGCCAGCAGCCAAGCCCAGACAGGCTTAGCCAAAAACATTCAGTACTTC
CASSQAQTGLAKNIQYF
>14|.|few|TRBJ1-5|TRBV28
TGTGCCAGCAGTTTATCAGGGCTCAATCAGCCCCAGCATTTT
CASSLSGLNQPQHF
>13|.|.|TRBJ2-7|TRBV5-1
TGCGCCAGCAGCTTGGACGGGGGCTACGAGCAGTACTTC
CASSLDGGYEQYF
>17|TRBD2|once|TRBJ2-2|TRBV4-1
TGCGCCAGCAGCCCCCACGCCAGCGGGAGAAGAACCGGGGAGCTGTTTTTT
CASSPHASGRRTGELFF
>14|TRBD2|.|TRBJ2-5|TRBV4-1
TGCGCCAGCAGTCCTAGCGGCTTACAAGAGACCCAGTACTTC
CASSPSGLQETQYF
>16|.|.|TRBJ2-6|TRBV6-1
TGTGCCAGCAGTGAAACCTGGACTTCTGGGGCCAACGTCCTGACTTTC
CASSETWTSGANVLTF
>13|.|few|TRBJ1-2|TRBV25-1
TGTGCCAGCAGGGGGGACAACCTGAAGAGCTACACCTTC
CASRGDNLKSYTF
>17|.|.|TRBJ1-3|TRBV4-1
TGCGCCAGCAGCCACTCGATTGCAGACAGCTCTGGAAACACCATATATTTT
CASSHSIADSSGNTIYF
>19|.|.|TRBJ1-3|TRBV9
TGTGCCAGCAGCGTAGGGGGGCTGGGCAGGGCATTCTCTGGAAACACCATATATTTT
CASSVGGLGRAFSGNTIYF
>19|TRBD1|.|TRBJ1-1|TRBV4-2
TGTGCCAGCAGCCCAGCCGGGACAGGGGACCCGAGATGGAACACTGAAGCTTTCTTT
CASSPAGTGDPRWNTEAFF
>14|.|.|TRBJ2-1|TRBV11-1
TGTGCCAGCAGCCCGGGAACCTTCAACAATGAGCAGTTCTTC
CASSPGTFNNEQFF
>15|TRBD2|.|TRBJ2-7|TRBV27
TGTGCCAGCAGCCAGAGGGAGGGATTCGGCTACGAGCAGTACTTC
CASSQREGFGYEQYF
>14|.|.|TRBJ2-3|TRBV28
TGTGCCAGCAGTTTTTCCCCTCGCACAGATACGCAGTATTTT
CASSFSPRTDTQYF
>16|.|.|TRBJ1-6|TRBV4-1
TGCGCCAGCAGCCAAGATCCGGGGGGCCCCTATTCACCCCTCCACTTT
CASSQDPGGPYSPLHF
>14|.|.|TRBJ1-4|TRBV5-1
TGCGCCAGCAGCTTACAGTTAACTAATGAAAAACTGTTTTTT
CASSLQLTNEKLFF
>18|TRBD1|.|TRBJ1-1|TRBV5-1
TGCGCCAGCAGCACAGGATATTCAAGACAGGGGGCGAACACTGAAGCTTTCTTT
CASSTGYSRQGANTEAFF
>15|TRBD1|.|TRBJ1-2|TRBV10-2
TGCGCCAGCAGTGATAGGCGGAGAGACAGGGGCGGCTACACCTTC
CASSDRRRDRGGYTF
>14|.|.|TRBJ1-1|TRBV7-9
TGTGCCAGCAGCTTAAGCGGCGGGAACACTGAAGCTTTCTTT
CASSLSGGNTEAFF
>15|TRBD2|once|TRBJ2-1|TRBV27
TGTGCCAGCAGTCTCCGACTAGCGGGGGGAGGCGAGCAGTTCTTC
CASSLRLAGGGEQFF
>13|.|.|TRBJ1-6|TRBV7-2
TGTGCCAGCAGCTTAGATCTGTATTCACCCCTCCACTTT
CASSLDLYSPLHF
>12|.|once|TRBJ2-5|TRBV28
TGTGCCAGCAGTTTCGGTTTTCAGACCCAGTACTTC
CASSFGFQTQYF